This entry is about one T cell receptor (beta chain). Its target is not known. Unexposed donor CD4+ T cells date from about 2011-2018, before the COVID-19 pandemic. These data originate in a study of CD4 T cells in relation to SARS-CoV-2 and coronaviruses. General observations from the study: Compared with monoreactive clones, crossreactive clones showed significantly weaker SARS-CoV-2 expansion. According to naive versus memory sequencing, detected responses are memory recall, not newly primed. In approximately 70% of donors, memory CD4+ clonotypes crossrecognized SARS-CoV-2 and at least one common cold coronavirus spike.

The V end was cut by 0 bases, the J end by 6 bases, with 10 bases between. The CDR3 extends over 14 amino acids. Germline V gives CDR1 SGHDT, CDR2 YYEEEE. Uncultured naive and memory CD4+ T cells supplied DNA for deep TCR-beta sequencing. TCRdb keeps only in-frame clones here, not all; method: immunoSEQ multiplex PCR. The sample lists approximately 59,000 clones, 75% to 90% occurring once. The receptor was derived from a human donor in good health. V usage is TRBV5-6 and J usage is TRBJ2-4; unclear D gene. The specimen sequenced was memory CD4+ T cells from PBMCs. The CDR3 reads CASSLVVDSNIQYF. CDR3 DNA sequence: TGTGCCAGCAGCTTGGTTGTGGATTCAAACATTCAGTACTTC.